Each of the 28 T cell receptor beta chains below was sequenced from the same sample in a study of T cell responses to AZD1222 COVID-19 vaccine. The table came from immunoSEQ multiplex PCR; TCRdb's copy has only in-frame clones and leaves some out. The sample holds around 100,000 clones, about 87% seen once. The sample in question was peripheral blood, obtained on day 0 of AZD1222 vaccination. Source of these receptors: an adult in good health.

The rearrangement links TRBV14 to TRBJ2-7; no firm D call. The V end was cut by 1 base, the J end by 4 bases, with 5 bases between. Germline values: CDR1 SGHDN, CDR2 FVKESK. There are 12 residues in the CDR3. CDR3 protein: CASSQAQYEQYF. Here the CDR3 DNA reads TGTGCCAGCAGCCAAGCTCAATACGAGCAGTACTTC.

This rearrangement joins TRBV3-1 (or the pseudogene TRBV3-2) to TRBJ1-3; perhaps TRBD1 as D (5 bases). CDR3 size: 15 residues. Trimming removed 1 base from V and 3 bases from J, with 10 bases in between. The germline gives CDR1 LGHDT, CDR2 YNNKEL (reference sequence). The CDR3 loop is CASSQGSGVGNTIYF. DNA of the CDR3: TGTGCCAGCAGCCAAGGCTCGGGGGTTGGAAACACCATATATTTT.

This clone came up once. V gene TRBV19 combines with J gene TRBJ1-4; TRBD1 might be the D (5 bases). The CDR3 is made up of 15 amino acids. The V gene lost 7 bases and the J gene lost 0 bases, with 12 bases spanning the gap. Germline V gene data show CDR1 as LNHDA and CDR2 as SQIVND (reference sequence). CDR3 in amino acids: CASNPGHATNEKLFF. The CDR3 region has the DNA TGTGCCAGTAACCCGGGGCATGCAACTAATGAAAAACTGTTTTTT.

The gene calls are TRBV19 and TRBJ1-1; no firm D call. CDR1 LNHDA and CDR2 SQIVND come from the germline V gene (reference sequence). The germline V and J ends were trimmed by 5 bases and 1 base, with 5 bases remaining between them. This CDR3 comprises 12 residues. CDR3 sequence reads: CASSGWNTEAFF. The CDR3 bases are TGTGCCAGTAGTGGATGGAACACTGAAGCTTTCTTT. Drawing the rest from reference TRBV19 and TRBJ1-1, the complete variable domain is DGGITQSPKYLFRKEGQNVTLSCEQNLNHDAMYWYRQDPGQGLRLIYYSQIVNDFQKGDIAEGYSVSREKKESFPLTVTSAQKNPTAFYLCASSGWNTEAFFGQGTRLTVV.

The chain combines TRBV7-9 with TRBJ1-2, with 9 positions matching TRBD1. J was trimmed by 5 bases and V by 2 bases; bases with no gene match: 9. Germline CDR1 and CDR2: SEHNR and FQNEAQ (reference sequence). This CDR3 contains 16 residues. CDR3 in amino acids: CASSLPTGTGFYGYTF. CDR3 nucleotide sequence: TGTGCCAGCAGCTTACCTACCGGGACAGGGTTTTATGGCTACACCTTC.

J is TRBJ1-2 and V is TRBV9; the D gene is possibly TRBD1 (6 bases). V gave up 3 bases and J gave up 8 bases, with 23 bases separating them. Per the germline V gene, CDR1 is SGDLS and CDR2 is YYNGEE. This CDR3 has 16 amino acids. The CDR3 nucleotides read TGTGCCAGCAGCGAGGACGCTGGGCGGGGGGCTTTAGGCTACACCTTC. Its protein product is CASSEDAGRGALGYTF. The full variable domain, with the rest looked up from reference TRBV9 and TRBJ1-2, is DSGVTQTPKHLITATGQRVTLRCSPRSGDLSVYWYQQSLDQGLQFLIQYYNGEERAKGNILERFSAQQFPDLHSELNLSSLELGDSALYFCASSEDAGRGALGYTFGSGTRLTVV.

Points on this clone: Other DNA sequences in this sample translate to the same CDR3. The V and J genes are TRBV7-9 and TRBJ1-1, with no clear D. The length of the CDR3 is 13 residues. Trimming took 5 bases from V and 1 from J, leaving 8 bases between them. Germline CDR1 reads SEHNR; CDR2 reads FQNEAQ (reference sequence). CDR3: CASSLAPNTEAFF. The CDR3 region has the DNA TGTGCCAGCAGCCTCGCCCCGAACACTGAAGCTTTCTTT.

The chain is built from TRBV18 and TRBJ2-1, with 7 bases identical to TRBD2. This CDR3 comprises 16 residues. Trimming took 3 bases from V and 3 from J; bases not matched to a gene: 8. Per the germline V gene, CDR1 is KGHSH and CDR2 is LQKENI. The CDR3 spells CASSPRSGDLYNEQFF. CDR3 DNA: TGTGCCAGCTCACCCAGAAGCGGGGATCTCTACAATGAGCAGTTCTTC.

This clone appeared once. V and J are TRBV7-2 and TRBJ1-2; D might be TRBD1 (5 bases). The CDR3 is 13 residues long. Germline V lookup: CDR1 SGHTA, CDR2 FQGNSA. The V end lost 5 bases, the J end lost 8 bases, and 15 bases lay between the germline ends. In DNA, the CDR3 is TGTGCCAGCAGCCCCGCGGGGGAAAGGGGCTACACCTTC. The encoded protein is CASSPAGERGYTF.

The chain couples TRBV19 to TRBJ1-6, with D tentatively TRBD1 (5 bases). The germline V gene has CDR1 LNHDA and CDR2 SQIVND (reference sequence). The V end lost 11 bases, the J end lost 13 bases, and 21 bases lay between the germline ends. The CDR3 is made up of 13 amino acids. CDR3 region: CAVNRDPRRPLHF. CDR3 sequence (DNA): TGTGCCGTAAACCGGGACCCCCGGAGGCCCCTCCACTTT.

The chain joins TRBV10-3 to TRBJ1-5, with 9 bases aligning to TRBD1. This CDR3 has 15 amino acids. V lost 2 bases and J lost 3; bases outside the gene matches: 2. Germline V lookup: CDR1 ENHRY, CDR2 SYGVKD. Here the CDR3 reads CAISEGQGINQPQHF. In DNA form, the CDR3 reads TGTGCCATCAGTGAGGGACAGGGGATCAATCAGCCCCAGCATTTT.

The J gene is TRBJ2-3, the V gene TRBV18; 7 nucleotides line up with TRBD2. The CDR3 is made up of 14 amino acids. V was clipped by 0 bases and J by 5 bases; unmatched bases: 2. Germline CDR1 and CDR2: KGHSH and LQKENI. The CDR3 region is CASSPPAGVDTQYF. CDR3 in DNA: TGTGCCAGCTCACCACCCGCGGGAGTAGATACGCAGTATTTT.

J is TRBJ2-5 and V is TRBV7-3; TRBD2 agrees at 7 bases. Germline assignment: CDR1 SGHTA and CDR2 FQGTGA. After removal of 5 bases from V and 4 bases from J, the junction contained 4 bases not matched to a gene. The CDR3 contains 13 residues. The CDR3 region has the DNA TGTGCCAGCAGCAGGGGCGGGAGAGAGACCCAGTACTTC. Translation gives CASSRGGRETQYF.

The chain is built from TRBV6-5 and TRBJ2-5; 10 bases fit TRBD1. Germline loops: CDR1 MNHEY, CDR2 SVGAGI. V was pared by 6 bases and J by 4 bases, with 8 bases of the junction left unmatched. The CDR3 is 15 amino acids. The CDR3 sequence: CASSRDRGPVETQYF. In DNA form, the CDR3 reads TGTGCCAGCAGCCGTGACAGGGGGCCTGTAGAGACCCAGTACTTC.

This rearrangement joins TRBV6-5 to TRBJ1-1, with 8 bases fitting TRBD1. This CDR3 contains 13 residues. With 7 bases clipped from V and 1 base from J, the junction kept 2 bases outside the gene matches. Germline CDR1 is MNHEY and CDR2 is SVGAGI. The DNA of the CDR3 is TGTGCCAGCAAGGGACAGGAGAACACTGAAGCTTTCTTT. Amino acids: CASKGQENTEAFF.

The chain joins TRBV12-3 or TRBV12-4 to TRBJ1-2; tentative D call: TRBD1 (5 bases). V was trimmed by 3 bases and J by 6 bases, leaving 11 bases between them. This CDR3 comprises 13 residues. CDR3 sequence: CASSFREGHGYTF. CDR3 DNA sequence: TGTGCCAGCAGTTTCAGGGAGGGCCATGGCTACACCTTC.

J is TRBJ2-1 and V is TRBV5-1, with D perhaps matching TRBD2 (6 bases). The CDR3 has 15 amino acids. Germline-derived CDR1 and CDR2 are SGHRS and YFSETQ. V gave up 2 bases and J gave up 8 bases, with 17 bases separating them. The chain's CDR3 is CASSFGGEPQDEQFF. Here the CDR3 DNA reads TGCGCCAGCAGCTTTGGCGGGGAACCACAGGATGAGCAGTTCTTC. The full variable domain, completed using reference TRBV5-1 and TRBJ2-1, is KAGVTQTPRYLIKTRGQQVTLSCSPISGHRSVSWYQQTPGQGLQFLFEYFSETQRNKGNFPGRFSGRQFSNSRSEMNVSTLELGDSALYLCASSFGGEPQDEQFFGPGTRLTVL.

CDR3 protein: CASSQDIGSQETQYF. CDR3 bases: TGCGCCAGCAGCCAAGATATAGGGAGCCAAGAGACCCAGTACTTC. The V gene is TRBV4-1, the J gene TRBJ2-5, with a weak D call TRBD2 (5 bases). The CDR3 has 15 amino acids. Germline assignment: CDR1 MGHRA and CDR2 YSYEKL. Trimming pared 0 bases from V and 1 base from J, leaving 9 bases between.

V and J are TRBV2 and TRBJ1-1; perhaps TRBD1 as D (6 bases). Germline V gene data show CDR1 as SNHLY and CDR2 as FYNNEI. CDR3 length equals 15 residues. V was trimmed by 4 bases and J by 4 bases, leaving 16 bases between them. CDR3 DNA sequence: TGTGCCAGCAGTGTGGGCACAGGGAAAGGCACTGAAGCTTTCTTT. It encodes CASSVGTGKGTEAFF. The entire variable domain, with the rest obtained from reference TRBV2 and TRBJ1-1, is as follows: EPEVTQTPSHQVTQMGQEVILRCVPISNHLYFYWYRQILGQKVEFLVSFYNNEISEKSEIFDDQFSVERPDGSNFTLKIRSTKLEDSAMYFCASSVGTGKGTEAFFGQGTRLTVV.

The chain has TRBV12-5 and TRBJ2-1; tentative D call: TRBD2 (6 bases). The CDR3 extends over 13 amino acids. The V and J ends lost 11 bases and 4 bases respectively, with 15 bases between them. Per the germline V gene, CDR1 is LGHNT and CDR2 is FRNRAP. The CDR3 DNA follows: TGTGCTTCTCAGGCGGGGTATTACAATGAGCAGTTCTTC. The encoded protein is CASQAGYYNEQFF.

V is TRBV30 and J is TRBJ2-1, with 11 nucleotides matching TRBD2. With 3 bases clipped from V and 10 bases from J, the junction kept 8 bases outside the gene matches. Looked up from germline, CDR1 is GTSNPN and CDR2 is SVGIG (reference sequence). The CDR3 spans 14 residues. The CDR3 nucleotides read TGTGCCTGGAGCGGGACTAGCGGAGGGGGGGAGCAGTTCTTC. Translated, it gives CAWSGTSGGGEQFF.

Only a few counts were recorded for this clone. The chain employs TRBV6-5 and TRBJ2-1; D uncertain. The V and J ends lost 4 bases and 5 bases respectively, with 15 bases between them. Germline CDR1 MNHEY, CDR2 SVGAGI. The CDR3 sequence is 15 residues long. The CDR3 DNA is TGTGCCAGCAGTTTGACCCATAGAACGGACAATGAGCAGTTCTTC. Amino acids: CASSLTHRTDNEQFF.

The rearrangement uses TRBV4-1 and TRBJ1-6, with D possibly being TRBD1 (5 bases). The V gene lost 3 bases and the J gene lost 7 bases, with 13 bases spanning the gap. CDR1 is MGHRA, CDR2 YSYEKL, per germline. The CDR3 runs 15 residues. The CDR3 loop is CASSHPRGTNSPLHF. In nucleotides, the CDR3 is TGCGCCAGCAGCCACCCTCGGGGCACGAATTCACCCCTCCACTTT.

This sequence joins TRBV5-1 and TRBJ1-6; no clear D. Trimming pared 0 bases from V and 13 bases from J, leaving 11 bases between. CDR3 length equals 13 residues. CDR1 is SGHRS and CDR2 is YFSETQ in the germline V gene. The DNA for the CDR3 is TGCGCCAGCAGCTTGGGCCCAAAGGACCCCCTCCACTTT. Protein: CASSLGPKDPLHF. Based on the CDR3 plus reference TRBV5-1 and TRBJ1-6, the full variable domain is KAGVTQTPRYLIKTRGQQVTLSCSPISGHRSVSWYQQTPGQGLQFLFEYFSETQRNKGNFPGRFSGRQFSNSRSEMNVSTLELGDSALYLCASSLGPKDPLHFGNGTRLTVT.

For this clone: One junction end does not reproduce the germline sequence, and a read error may be involved. The V call is TRBV2, the J call TRBJ2-5; D remains ambiguous. Per the germline V gene, CDR1 is SNHLY and CDR2 is FYNNEI. This CDR3 contains 13 residues. CDR3 amino acids: CASSELPGSRSDF. As DNA, the CDR3 is TGTGCCAGCAGTGAACTCCCAGGATCCCGCTCGGACTTC. The entire variable domain, with the rest obtained from reference TRBV2 and TRBJ2-5, is as follows: EPEVTQTPSHQVTQMGQEVILRCVPISNHLYFYWYRQILGQKVEFLVSFYNNEISEKSEIFDDQFSVERPDGSNFTLKIRSTKLEDSAMYFCASSELPGSRSDFGPGTRLLVL.

The chain links TRBV24-1 to TRBJ1-1, with D maybe TRBD1 (5 bases). Germline CDR1 KGHDR, CDR2 SFDVKD. V gave up 1 base and J gave up 0 bases, with 11 bases separating them. This CDR3 comprises 16 residues. In DNA form, the CDR3 reads TGTGCCACCAGTGATTTTAGGGACGGAATGAACACTGAAGCTTTCTTT. This sequence encodes CATSDFRDGMNTEAFF.

A few counts support this clone. The V and J genes are TRBV6-1 and TRBJ2-3, with D possibly matching TRBD2 (6 bases). The CDR3 runs to 15 residues. Germline V CDR1 and CDR2: MNHNS, SASEGT. V lost 3 bases to trimming and J lost 7 bases, with 17 bases between them. The CDR3 loop is CASSEGLSPGNTQYF. DNA for the CDR3: TGTGCCAGCAGTGAGGGACTGTCGCCCGGAAATACGCAGTATTTT.

The V call is TRBV5-1, the J call TRBJ1-2; 10 bases fit TRBD1. Germline loops: CDR1 SGHRS, CDR2 YFSETQ. This CDR3 has 15 residues. The J segment lost 4 bases and the V segment lost 0 bases, leaving 3 bases of the junction unmatched. CDR3: CASSLDGTGVYGYTF. The CDR3 region has the DNA TGCGCCAGCAGCTTGGACGGGACAGGGGTCTATGGCTACACCTTC.